Presented here are 10 T cell receptor beta chains from one specimen sequenced in a study of blood T cells in healthy people across ages. A second PCR of 7 to 11 cycles used a sample-barcoded 5' primer and a J-beta primer mix. One entry per CDR3 protein, called by TCRdb with MiXCR from the 5' RACE reads. This sample has about 1.4 million distinct CDR3 sequences, with almost 60% found just once. Source material: blood. Receptors originate from a man aged 18 to 30 in good health.

This clonotype appeared a few times. The V call is TRBV7-9, the J call TRBJ2-3; 7 positions agree with TRBD2. Trimming at V came to 2 bases and at J to 6 bases, leaving 14 bases not matched to a gene. Germline V gene sequence: CDR1 SEHNR, CDR2 FQNEAQ (reference sequence). The length of the CDR3 is 17 residues. As DNA, the CDR3 is TGTGCCAGCAGCTTACCCATAGCGGGTCCCATCGAGGATACGCAGTATTTT. Its translation is CASSLPIAGPIEDTQYF.

The genes are TRBV12-3 or TRBV12-4 and TRBJ1-2; TRBD1 aligns across 7 bases. There are 14 residues in the CDR3. V lost 2 bases, J lost 6 bases, and 6 bases stayed unmatched. The DNA of the CDR3 is TGTGCCAGCAGTTTAAGGGGACAGAGCCATGGCTACACCTTC. It specifies CASSLRGQSHGYTF.

The table lists this clonotype with a few counts. The chain is built from TRBV20-1 and TRBJ1-4; possibly TRBD1 for D (5 bases). Germline V lookup: CDR1 DFQATT, CDR2 SNEGSKA (reference sequence). This CDR3 spans 20 amino acids. The ends were cut back, 2 bases at V and 0 bases at J, with 25 bases in the middle. The CDR3 sequence: CSARNPRRGTGGTTNEKLFF. The CDR3 nucleotides read TGCAGTGCTAGAAACCCCCGGCGGGGGACCGGAGGCACAACTAATGAAAAACTGTTTTTT.

The rearrangement joins TRBV5-1 to TRBJ1-3; D gene ambiguous. Per germline, CDR1 SGHRS and CDR2 YFSETQ. The V and J ends lost 0 bases and 4 bases respectively, with 11 bases between them. This CDR3 is 15 amino acids long. The CDR3 spells CASSLEASYGNTIYF. The DNA of the CDR3 is TGCGCCAGCAGCTTGGAGGCGTCGTACGGAAACACCATATATTTT. The variable domain in full, with the rest retrieved from reference TRBV5-1 and TRBJ1-3, is KAGVTQTPRYLIKTRGQQVTLSCSPISGHRSVSWYQQTPGQGLQFLFEYFSETQRNKGNFPGRFSGRQFSNSRSEMNVSTLELGDSALYLCASSLEASYGNTIYFGEGSWLTVV.

This clonotype was found a few times. The J gene is TRBJ2-1, the V gene TRBV28, with a weak D call TRBD2 (5 bases). The V end lost 0 bases, the J end lost 7 bases, and 10 bases lay between the germline ends. CDR1 and CDR2 from the germline V gene are MDHEN and SYDVKM. CDR3 length equals 14 residues. The CDR3 is CASSLWGPGNEQFF. For the CDR3, the DNA is TGTGCCAGCAGTTTATGGGGTCCGGGGAATGAGCAGTTCTTC.

V gene TRBV20-1 combines with J gene TRBJ2-1; D tentatively reads TRBD1 or TRBD2 (5 bases each). The germline V gene encodes CDR1 DFQATT and CDR2 SNEGSKA (reference sequence). Deletions cut 6 bases from V and 3 bases from J, with 12 bases between. The CDR3 loop spans 13 amino acids. DNA of the CDR3: TGCAGTGCGGGACGAGCGGACTACAATGAGCAGTTCTTC. It yields the protein CSAGRADYNEQFF.

The chain uses TRBV28 and TRBJ1-1; D gene unclear. Trimming shortened V by 1 base and J by 0 bases, and 12 bases separated the two germline ends. This CDR3 is built from 16 residues. Germline values: CDR1 MDHEN, CDR2 SYDVKM. The CDR3 here is CASSLLYSTLNTEAFF. CDR3 in DNA: TGTGCCAGCAGTTTATTGTACAGCACCCTGAACACTGAAGCTTTCTTT.

There are a few counts of this clonotype. The V gene is TRBV4-3, the J gene TRBJ1-6, with D unclear. The CDR3 runs to 13 residues. V gave up 0 bases and J gave up 16 bases, with 13 bases separating them. Germline V gives CDR1 LGHNA, CDR2 YSLEER. CDR3 in amino acids: CASSQDRRASLHF. In DNA form, the CDR3 reads TGCGCCAGCAGCCAAGATAGAAGGGCTTCGCTCCACTTT.

The chain joins TRBV29-1 to TRBJ2-1; 7 bases are a match to TRBD2. The CDR3 extends over 11 amino acids. The V gene end was trimmed by 7 bases and the J gene end by 10 bases; junction bases not matched to a gene: 7. From germline, CDR1 is SQVTM and CDR2 ANQGSEA. The CDR3 loop is CSARPGLEQFF. In DNA, the CDR3 is TGCAGCGCCCGACCGGGACTAGAGCAGTTCTTC.

J is TRBJ2-5 and V is TRBV20-1; a possible D gene is TRBD2 (6 bases). V was pared by 0 bases and J by 5 bases, with 16 bases between. CDR1 DFQATT and CDR2 SNEGSKA come from the germline V gene (reference sequence). CDR3 size: 15 residues. The DNA for the CDR3 is TGCAGTGCTAGAGATATCGGGGGTGCAGGGGAGACCCAGTACTTC. This sequence encodes CSARDIGGAGETQYF.